This T cell receptor (beta chain) was sequenced in a study of identifying expanded T cells in peripheral blood. Study-wide results and caveats: Roughly two-week clone count variance significantly increased as total template count grew.

J lost 7 bases, V lost 4 bases, and 6 bases had no gene match. Looked up from germline, CDR1 is SGHVS and CDR2 is FNYEAQ. CDR3 length equals 14 residues. As concerns this clone: As yet, its antigen is unknown.

Measured with immunoSEQ multiplex PCR; TCRdb has only the in-frame clones, and not every one. The data contain approximately 58,000 clones, around 90% of them singletons. This sequence originates from a person aged 18 to 75 in good health. This sequence joins TRBV7-6 and TRBJ2-1; 8 bases line up with TRBD2. The specimen sequenced was blood. Here the CDR3 DNA reads TGTGCCAGCAGCTCCGGGACTAGTTGGAATGAGCAGTTCTTC. Residues: CASSSGTSWNEQFF.